This is a list of T cell receptor beta chains from one sample in a study of cytomegalovirus exposure and HLA in healthy donors. The protocol was immunoSEQ multiplex PCR, while the TCRdb copy is restricted to in-frame clones and leaves out a portion. Here the sample spans 150,000 to 200,000 clones, roughly 85% being singletons. Sequencing input: PBMCs. These receptors originate from a man in his late teens or twenties in good health and CMV-seropositive. CDR3s include the opening cysteine and the closing phenylalanine or tryptophan. The order of the fields is CDR3 DNA, CDR3 protein, V gene, clone size, D gene, J gene. D genes are given only for firm matches. Clone size is stated in some rows and not others, as once, few, many or a class when expanded.

cdr3_nt: TGTGCCTGGAGTGTTGGACAGGGGTTCGACGAGCAGTACTTC
cdr3_aa: CAWSVGQGFDEQYF
v_call: TRBV30
clone_size: .
d_call: TRBD1
j_call: TRBJ2-7

cdr3_nt: TGTGCCAGCCATACAGAGACCGGAATGACCTACGAGCAGTACTTC
cdr3_aa: CASHTETGMTYEQYF
v_call: TRBV6-1
clone_size: .
d_call: .
j_call: TRBJ2-7

cdr3_nt: TGTGCCAGCAGGTCGACTAGCGTGACGGCTCACGAGCAGTACTTC
cdr3_aa: CASRSTSVTAHEQYF
v_call: TRBV6-5
clone_size: .
d_call: TRBD2
j_call: TRBJ2-7

cdr3_nt: TGTGCCAGCAGTCCAAGACAGGGGCTCAATGAAAAACTGTTTTTT
cdr3_aa: CASSPRQGLNEKLFF
v_call: TRBV28
clone_size: .
d_call: TRBD1
j_call: TRBJ1-4

cdr3_nt: TGCGCCAGCAGCCAATACCTTAAGGGGGACACTGAAGCTTTCTTT
cdr3_aa: CASSQYLKGDTEAFF
v_call: TRBV4-1
clone_size: .
d_call: .
j_call: TRBJ1-1

cdr3_nt: TGTGCCAGCAGCCAAGCGGGGTTTGATCCAGATACGCAGTATTTT
cdr3_aa: CASSQAGFDPDTQYF
v_call: TRBV7-8
clone_size: .
d_call: TRBD2
j_call: TRBJ2-3

cdr3_nt: TGTGCCTGGCAGGGGGGCCGAAACACCATATATTTT
cdr3_aa: CAWQGGRNTIYF
v_call: TRBV30
clone_size: .
d_call: TRBD1
j_call: TRBJ1-3

cdr3_nt: TGTGCCAGCAAGATAGCAGGGGGAAGAGAGACCCAGTACTTC
cdr3_aa: CASKIAGGRETQYF
v_call: TRBV28
clone_size: .
d_call: TRBD1
j_call: TRBJ2-5

cdr3_nt: TGTGCCAGCAGTAACACCGGGACATTTTACGAGCAGTACTTC
cdr3_aa: CASSNTGTFYEQYF
v_call: TRBV2
clone_size: .
d_call: .
j_call: TRBJ2-7

cdr3_nt: TGTGCCAGCAGCGTCGGTTGGAGGGAGGATAACGAGCAGTACTTC
cdr3_aa: CASSVGWREDNEQYF
v_call: TRBV9
clone_size: .
d_call: .
j_call: TRBJ2-7

cdr3_nt: TGCGCCAGCAGCTTGGCCCCGACAGGGTCTAATGAAAAACTGTTTTTT
cdr3_aa: CASSLAPTGSNEKLFF
v_call: TRBV5-1
clone_size: .
d_call: TRBD1
j_call: TRBJ1-4

cdr3_nt: TGTGCCAGCATTGACAGGGTTTACACCGGGGAGCTGTTTTTT
cdr3_aa: CASIDRVYTGELFF
v_call: TRBV6-1
clone_size: once
d_call: TRBD1
j_call: TRBJ2-2

cdr3_nt: TGCAGTGCTAAGGGGGACGGCTACACCTTC
cdr3_aa: CSAKGDGYTF
v_call: TRBV20-1
clone_size: .
d_call: .
j_call: TRBJ1-2

cdr3_nt: TGTGCCAGCAGCCAATCGGGACAGGGACTTCTCGAGCAGTACTTC
cdr3_aa: CASSQSGQGLLEQYF
v_call: TRBV4-2
clone_size: .
d_call: TRBD1
j_call: TRBJ2-7

cdr3_nt: TGTGCCAGCAGCTCCGGGACAGGGAACTACGAGCAGTACTTC
cdr3_aa: CASSSGTGNYEQYF
v_call: TRBV7-9
clone_size: .
d_call: TRBD1
j_call: TRBJ2-7

cdr3_nt: TGTGCCAGCACTCCTTTGGCGAGGAACACAGATACGCAGTATTTT
cdr3_aa: CASTPLARNTDTQYF
v_call: TRBV5-6
clone_size: once
d_call: .
j_call: TRBJ2-3

cdr3_nt: TGTGCCAGCAGCGTATCTCACACCTCCTACGAGCAGTACTTC
cdr3_aa: CASSVSHTSYEQYF
v_call: TRBV9
clone_size: .
d_call: .
j_call: TRBJ2-7

cdr3_nt: TGCAGCGTTGAAACGTCGCGAGCAACCAATGAGCAGTTCTTC
cdr3_aa: CSVETSRATNEQFF
v_call: TRBV29-1
clone_size: .
d_call: .
j_call: TRBJ2-1

cdr3_nt: TGCGCCAGCAGCCACCTGACGGGGAGCTCCTACAATGAGCAGTTCTTC
cdr3_aa: CASSHLTGSSYNEQFF
v_call: TRBV4-1
clone_size: .
d_call: .
j_call: TRBJ2-1

cdr3_nt: TGCGCCAGCAGTGTCGGAGGGGCTGGTAACATGGGTAATGAAAAACTGTTTTTT
cdr3_aa: CASSVGGAGNMGNEKLFF
v_call: TRBV10-1
clone_size: .
d_call: .
j_call: TRBJ1-4

cdr3_nt: TGTGCCAGCAGTCCACGGGGGAAGGGCTCCTACAATGAGCAGTTCTTC
cdr3_aa: CASSPRGKGSYNEQFF
v_call: TRBV7-9
clone_size: .
d_call: .
j_call: TRBJ2-1

cdr3_nt: TGTGCCAGCAGTTTGACAGGGGTAGGGGGTGGCTACACCTTC
cdr3_aa: CASSLTGVGGGYTF
v_call: TRBV28
clone_size: once
d_call: TRBD1
j_call: TRBJ1-2